The next 24 T cell receptor beta chains were all read from a single sample in a study of vaccination and CD4 T cells after COVID-19. No antigen has been identified for these receptors. As for treatment: approximately nine-day PBMC culture with coronavirus spike peptide pools or control peptides (ViraFEST assay). Oncomine TCR Beta short-read sequencing was applied to DNA from cultured CD4+ T cells. A single record per CDR3 protein comes from TCRdb applying MiXCR to the PCR reads. This sample has under 20,000 distinct CDR3 sequences, with approximately 70% found just once. Input material: CD4+ T cells from blood, cultured in vitro. The receptors were sampled from a human donor who had recovered from COVID-19.

This clonotype was observed a handful of times. The V and J genes are TRBV24-1 and TRBJ2-2; D is perhaps TRBD2 (5 bases). The CDR3 contains 16 residues. Trimming took off 4 bases at V and 3 bases at J, with 14 bases between the two ends. In germline, CDR1 is KGHDR, CDR2 SFDVKD. The CDR3 DNA is TGTGCCACCAGTGACCTCCTACCGGGGTACACCGGGGAGCTGTTTTTT. Translation: CATSDLLPGYTGELFF.

CDR3 protein: CASSLTPRGELFF. CDR3 in DNA: TGTGCCAGCAGCTTGACACCGAGAGGGGAGCTGTTTTTT. The J gene is TRBJ2-2, the V gene TRBV7-9; no clear D. Trimming left V 3 bases short and J 8 bases short, with 10 bases between. Germline CDR1 and CDR2: SEHNR and FQNEAQ (reference sequence). The CDR3 is made up of 13 amino acids.

In its sample, this clonotype is medium-sized. J is TRBJ1-5 and V is TRBV20-1; D unclear. CDR1 and CDR2 from the germline V gene are DFQATT and SNEGSKA (reference sequence). The V and J ends lost 7 bases and 6 bases respectively, with 10 bases between them. CDR3 length: 11 residues. CDR3 nucleotide sequence: TGCAGTGTCGCAGGAGGTCAGCCCCAGCATTTT. As protein: CSVAGGQPQHF.

The rearrangement links TRBV21-1 to TRBJ2-3. TRBV21-1 constitutes a pseudogene. This CDR3 has 16 amino acids. Here the CDR3 DNA reads TGTGCCAGCAGCAAAAGGGTAGCAGAAAGCACAGATACGCAGTATTTT. Translation: CASSKRVAESTDTQYF.

The chain employs TRBV7-6 and TRBJ1-5; TRBD1 agrees at 7 bases. The CDR3 totals 15 residues. Germline V gene sequence: CDR1 SGHVS, CDR2 FNYEAQ. With V trimmed by 5 bases and J by 4 bases, 8 bases remained unmatched. Here the CDR3 DNA reads TGTGCCAGCAGCCTTCGGGACAGCACAAATCAGCCCCAGCATTTT. Residues: CASSLRDSTNQPQHF. Combining the CDR3 with reference TRBV7-6 and TRBJ1-5 gives the whole variable domain GAGVSQSPRYKVTKRGQDVALRCDPISGHVSLYWYRQALGQGPEFLTYFNYEAQQDKSGLPNDRFSAERPEGSISTLTIQRTEQRDSAMYRCASSLRDSTNQPQHFGDGTRLSIL.

This sequence joins TRBV7-3 and TRBJ2-1; 9 nucleotides line up with TRBD2. Germline lookup yields CDR1 SGHTA and CDR2 FQGTGA. The ends lost 5 bases at V and 10 bases at J; junction bases unmatched: 15. The CDR3 loop spans 16 amino acids. The CDR3 sequence is CASSLIYGGRAKEQFF. As DNA, the CDR3 is TGTGCCAGCAGCCTCATATATGGCGGGAGGGCCAAGGAGCAGTTCTTC.

The J gene is TRBJ1-1, the V gene TRBV27, with 10 bases aligning to TRBD1. Trimming removed 5 bases from V and 4 bases from J; junction bases left unmatched: 4. CDR3 length: 14 residues. CDR1 is MNHEY, CDR2 SMNVEV, per germline (reference sequence). The CDR3 sequence: CASSGRDRGTEAFF. For the CDR3, the DNA is TGTGCCAGCAGTGGACGGGACAGGGGCACTGAAGCTTTCTTT.

The rearrangement uses TRBV5-1 and TRBJ2-2; no firm D call. This CDR3 has 15 amino acids. Trimming took off 4 bases at V and 1 base at J, with 11 bases between the two ends. Looked up from germline, CDR1 is SGHRS and CDR2 is YFSETQ. Here the CDR3 DNA reads TGCGCCAGCAGCCTACCTTTGCTGAACACCGGGGAGCTGTTTTTT. Its protein product is CASSLPLLNTGELFF.

This clonotype was recorded a few times. The chain recombines TRBV19 with TRBJ2-7; possibly TRBD2 for D (6 bases). Germline V lookup: CDR1 LNHDA, CDR2 SQIVND (reference sequence). The CDR3 spans 15 residues. Deletions cut 5 bases from V and 6 bases from J, with 20 bases between. Here the CDR3 reads CASSSSNSGVSEQYF. The CDR3 nucleotides read TGTGCCAGTAGTTCTTCGAATTCGGGGGTTTCCGAGCAGTACTTC.

V usage is TRBV19 and J usage is TRBJ1-2, with D maybe TRBD1 (6 bases). This CDR3 spans 13 amino acids. CDR1 is LNHDA, CDR2 SQIVND, per germline (reference sequence). V was clipped by 7 bases and J by 8 bases, with 17 bases between them. CDR3 in DNA: TGTGCCAGTACCCCCCCTGGTAGGGGGGGCTACACCTTC. Translated, it gives CASTPPGRGGYTF.

The chain uses TRBV7-9 and TRBJ2-3; unclear D gene. This CDR3 has 14 residues. CDR1 and CDR2 (germline): SEHNR, FQNEAQ (reference sequence). V was pared by 6 bases and J by 2 bases, with 12 bases between. This chain's CDR3 is CASRSSGNTDTQYF. DNA for the CDR3: TGTGCCAGCAGATCGTCCGGAAACACAGATACGCAGTATTTT.

V is TRBV28 and J is TRBJ1-5; 7 bases fit TRBD1. The CDR3 sequence is 17 residues long. With 6 bases clipped from V and 6 bases from J, the junction kept 17 bases outside the gene matches. Germline CDR1 MDHEN, CDR2 SYDVKM. CDR3 region: CASRNTGVVFIGQPQHF. The CDR3 DNA is TGTGCCAGCAGGAATACAGGGGTCGTCTTCATAGGTCAGCCCCAGCATTTT.

This clonotype has more than one count but fewer than ten. V usage is TRBV20-1 and J usage is TRBJ1-1; no definite D call. The CDR3 is 12 residues long. Per germline, CDR1 DFQATT and CDR2 SNEGSKA (reference sequence). V was clipped by 3 bases and J by 1 base, with 6 bases between them. The CDR3 region has the DNA TGCAGTGCTAGGCGTCAGAACACTGAAGCTTTCTTT. It codes for CSARRQNTEAFF.

CDR3 region: CASSEPYTGGNSNQPQHF. The CDR3, as DNA: TGTGCCAGCAGTGAACCGTATACAGGGGGGAATAGCAATCAGCCCCAGCATTTT. The V and J genes are TRBV6-1 and TRBJ1-5, with 8 bases lining up with TRBD1. V lost 2 bases to trimming and J lost 0 bases; unmatched junction nucleotides: 9. This CDR3 has 18 amino acids. CDR1 and CDR2 from the germline V gene are MNHNS and SASEGT.

CDR3 in DNA: TGTGCCAGCAGTTTAGGGTTACAGCCCCAGCATTTT. This sequence encodes CASSLGLQPQHF. The rearrangement joins TRBV12-3 or TRBV12-4 to TRBJ1-5; D unclear. V was trimmed by 1 base and J by 7 bases, leaving 5 bases between them. CDR3 length equals 12 residues.

CDR3 protein: CASRWDRGYNEQFF. The CDR3 region has the DNA TGTGCCAGCAGGTGGGACAGGGGATACAATGAGCAGTTCTTC. The chain combines TRBV27 with TRBJ2-1, with 10 bases matching TRBD1. The CDR3 has 14 amino acids. V was pared by 6 bases and J by 4 bases, with 3 bases of the junction left unmatched. Germline CDR1 reads MNHEY; CDR2 reads SMNVEV (reference sequence).

The V and J genes are TRBV19 and TRBJ1-1; possible D gene TRBD1, 6 bases. Germline V gives CDR1 LNHDA, CDR2 SQIVND (reference sequence). The CDR3 runs 17 residues. Trimming removed 10 bases from V and 5 bases from J, with 29 bases in between. CDR3 sequence reads: CATKRPGRGGQGTEAFF. In DNA form, the CDR3 reads TGTGCCACCAAGCGACCGGGTAGGGGGGGCCAGGGAACTGAAGCTTTCTTT.

V and J are TRBV7-9 and TRBJ2-7; 7 nucleotides align to TRBD1. CDR3 size: 14 residues. Losses at the gene ends were 5 bases for V and 7 bases for J; bases not matched to a gene: 11. Germline V gene data show CDR1 as SEHNR and CDR2 as FQNEAQ (reference sequence). CDR3 residues: CASSLWTGQGEQYF. CDR3 nucleotide sequence: TGTGCCAGCAGCCTATGGACAGGTCAAGGGGAGCAGTACTTC.

The chain is built from TRBV2 and TRBJ2-2; D gene ambiguous. This CDR3 region has 14 residues. Germline CDR1 and CDR2: SNHLY and FYNNEI. Trimming stripped 2 bases from V and 0 bases from J, with 4 bases between. This CDR3 is CASSEQTNTGELFF. The DNA of the CDR3 is TGTGCCAGCAGTGAACAGACGAACACCGGGGAGCTGTTTTTT.

The J gene is TRBJ1-1, the V gene TRBV19; no reliable D call. In germline, CDR1 is LNHDA, CDR2 SQIVND (reference sequence). With 1 base removed from V and 0 bases from J, the gap between germline ends came to 6 bases. The CDR3 extends over 14 amino acids. The CDR3 DNA reads TGTGCCAGTAGTATAGCGGAATTGAACACTGAAGCTTTCTTT. Translation: CASSIAELNTEAFF.

This chain joins TRBV20-1 and TRBJ1-5, with 7 bases fitting TRBD1. The CDR3 totals 16 residues. With 0 bases clipped from V and 7 bases from J, the junction kept 12 bases outside the gene matches. CDR1 and CDR2 (germline): DFQATT, SNEGSKA (reference sequence). The CDR3 sequence: CSARDLTEGARQPQHF. DNA of the CDR3: TGCAGTGCTAGAGATCTAACGGAGGGGGCCAGGCAGCCCCAGCATTTT.

V gene TRBV10-1 combines with J gene TRBJ1-5; D unclear. Germline CDR1 and CDR2: WNHNN and SYGVQD (reference sequence). Trimming left V 1 base short and J 2 bases short, with 12 bases between. This CDR3 spans 16 amino acids. The CDR3 DNA sequence: TGCGCCAGCAGTGAGTTAGGGTCCGAGGGCAATCAGCCCCAGCATTTT. Amino acids: CASSELGSEGNQPQHF.

This clonotype was recorded a few times. The chain couples TRBV15 to TRBJ2-2; tentatively, D is TRBD1 (6 bases). CDR1 is LNHNV, CDR2 YYDKDF, per germline (reference sequence). Deletions cut 5 bases from V and 2 bases from J, with 15 bases between. The CDR3 is made up of 16 amino acids. The CDR3 nucleotides are TGTGCCACCAGCGGCCTAGGACAGATAAACACCGGGGAGCTGTTTTTT. Translating gives CATSGLGQINTGELFF.

This chain joins TRBV12-3 or TRBV12-4 and TRBJ2-3, with TRBD1 matching 7 bases. CDR3 length: 16 amino acids. Trimming removed 3 bases from V and 2 bases from J; junction bases left unmatched: 8. The CDR3 DNA follows: TGTGCCAGCAGTTTCACCAACAGGGGCAACACAGATACGCAGTATTTT. Protein sequence: CASSFTNRGNTDTQYF.